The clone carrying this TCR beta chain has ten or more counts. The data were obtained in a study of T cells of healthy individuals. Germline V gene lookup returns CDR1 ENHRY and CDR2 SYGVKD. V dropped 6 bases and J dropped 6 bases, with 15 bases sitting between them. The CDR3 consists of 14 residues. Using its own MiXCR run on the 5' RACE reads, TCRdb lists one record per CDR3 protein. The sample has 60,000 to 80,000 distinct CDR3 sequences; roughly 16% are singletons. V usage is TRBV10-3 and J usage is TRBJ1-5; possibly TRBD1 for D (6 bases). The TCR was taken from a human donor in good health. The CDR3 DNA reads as TGTGCCATCAGCCCACAGGGTCTATTTCAGCCCCAGCATTTT. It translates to CAISPQGLFQPQHF.